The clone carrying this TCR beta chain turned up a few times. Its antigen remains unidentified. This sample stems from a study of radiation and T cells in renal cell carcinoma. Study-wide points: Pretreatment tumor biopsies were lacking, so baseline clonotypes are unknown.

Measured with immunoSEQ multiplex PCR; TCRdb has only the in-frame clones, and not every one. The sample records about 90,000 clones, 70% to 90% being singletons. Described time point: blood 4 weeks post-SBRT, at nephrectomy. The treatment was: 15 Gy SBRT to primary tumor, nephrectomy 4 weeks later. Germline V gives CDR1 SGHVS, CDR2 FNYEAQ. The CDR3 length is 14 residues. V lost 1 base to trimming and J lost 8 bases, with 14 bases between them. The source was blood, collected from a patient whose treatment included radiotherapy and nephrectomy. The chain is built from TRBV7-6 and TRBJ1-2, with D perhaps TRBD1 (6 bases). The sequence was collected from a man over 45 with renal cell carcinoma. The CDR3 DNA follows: TGTGCCAGCAGCTTAGAAGAGGGGGTTGGAGGCTACACCTTC. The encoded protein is CASSLEEGVGGYTF.